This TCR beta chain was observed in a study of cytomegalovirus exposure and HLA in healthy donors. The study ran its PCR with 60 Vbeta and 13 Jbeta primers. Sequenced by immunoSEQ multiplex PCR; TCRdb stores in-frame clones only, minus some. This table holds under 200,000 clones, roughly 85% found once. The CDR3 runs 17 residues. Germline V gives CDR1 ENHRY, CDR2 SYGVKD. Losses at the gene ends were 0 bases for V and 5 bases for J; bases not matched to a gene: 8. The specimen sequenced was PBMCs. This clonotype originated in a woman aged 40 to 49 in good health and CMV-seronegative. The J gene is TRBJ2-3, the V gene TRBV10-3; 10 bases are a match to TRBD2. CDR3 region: CAISESASGGALDTQYF. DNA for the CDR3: TGTGCCATCAGTGAGTCGGCCAGCGGGGGGGCCCTAGATACGCAGTATTTT.